This T cell receptor beta chain was sequenced during a study of T cell responses to AZD1222 COVID-19 vaccine. Findings and limits, study-wide: Epitopes outside B.1.351 and B.1.1.7 mutated regions reportedly drew nearly half of spike TCRs. Repertoire sampling occurred only after the peak T cell response.

Here immunoSEQ multiplex PCR was the method, and the copy in TCRdb shows in-frame clones only, minus some. The sample includes approximately 150,000 clones, 88% of them seen just once. In the case of this clone: Its antigen is unidentified.

V was clipped by 3 bases and J by 8 bases; unmatched bases: 4. This CDR3 has 14 amino acids. From germline, CDR1 is LGHDT and CDR2 YNNKEL (reference sequence). The sample consisted of peripheral blood, taken 28 days after the second dose of the MenACWY control vaccine. This TCR was sampled from an adult who received the MenACWY meningococcal vaccine as a control. The gene calls are TRBV3-1 (or the pseudogene TRBV3-2) and TRBJ1-4, with TRBD1 identical over 9 bases. CDR3 protein: CASSQWDREEKLFF. Written as DNA, the CDR3 is TGTGCCAGCAGCCAGTGGGACAGGGAGGAAAAACTGTTTTTT.